These 24 T cell receptor beta chains came from one sample sequenced in a study of identical twins (dated by TCRdb to between 2015 and 2016). The library was produced with 5' RACE. The sequencer listed for this sample is Illumina HiSeq 2000. In-frame beta chains were kept once TCRdb had trimmed the public reads at Q25 with fastp and called clones with MiXCR. When rows share a CDR3 protein, they turn into one entry using the most common DNA and genes. For this sample the table gives 400,000 to 550,000 distinct CDR3 sequences, of which approximately 25% were detected only once. The ten top clones hold about 3% of the sample. The sample was also linked to a second study, of T cells expressing NK-cell markers.

The sequenced sample consisted of CD4+ T cells sorted from blood. These receptors all come from a woman between 18 and 30 years old in good health.

V gene TRBV30 combines with J gene TRBJ2-7, with D possibly being TRBD2 (6 bases). V lost 8 bases and J 4 bases, leaving 15 bases between the germline ends. Germline CDR1 GTSNPN, CDR2 SVGIG (reference sequence). This CDR3 is built from 12 residues. The CDR3 sequence is CAGSGLQYEQYF. The CDR3 DNA sequence: TGTGCCGGGTCGGGACTCCAGTACGAGCAGTACTTC.

The chain couples TRBV29-1 to TRBJ2-3; possibly TRBD2 for D (5 bases). Looked up from germline, CDR1 is SQVTM and CDR2 is ANQGSEA. This CDR3 comprises 15 residues. V was trimmed by 1 base and J by 1 base, leaving 12 bases between them. The CDR3 sequence is CSVEVARARTDTQYF. CDR3 bases: TGCAGCGTTGAAGTCGCGCGGGCCCGCACAGATACGCAGTATTTT.

The genes are TRBV9 and TRBJ1-4; unclear D gene. CDR1 and CDR2 (germline): SGDLS, YYNGEE. The CDR3 totals 13 residues. Trimming pared 3 bases from V and 7 bases from J, leaving 10 bases between. The CDR3 region is CASSGGLSEKLFF. In DNA, the CDR3 is TGTGCCAGCAGCGGAGGGCTTTCTGAAAAACTGTTTTTT. The full variable domain, completed using reference TRBV9 and TRBJ1-4, is DSGVTQTPKHLITATGQRVTLRCSPRSGDLSVYWYQQSLDQGLQFLIQYYNGEERAKGNILERFSAQQFPDLHSELNLSSLELGDSALYFCASSGGLSEKLFFGSGTQLSVL.

The chain is built from TRBV20-1 and TRBJ2-3; D assignment may be TRBD1 or TRBD2 (5 bases each). Germline CDR1 and CDR2: DFQATT and SNEGSKA (reference sequence). The CDR3 is made up of 13 amino acids. The germline V and J ends were trimmed by 6 bases and 5 bases, with 15 bases remaining between them. The CDR3 protein is CSATWGYGDTQYF. CDR3 coding DNA: TGCAGTGCCACTTGGGGGTATGGAGATACGCAGTATTTT.

The sample holds a few counts of this clonotype. The chain combines TRBV20-1 with TRBJ1-2, with TRBD1 matching over 7 bases. Trimming removed 2 bases from V and 8 bases from J; junction bases left unmatched: 8. CDR1 and CDR2 (germline): DFQATT, SNEGSKA (reference sequence). The CDR3 length is 13 residues. CDR3 bases: TGCAGTGCTAGACGACAGGGAGCGAGAGGCTACACCTTC. Translating gives CSARRQGARGYTF.

This clonotype was observed a handful of times. The V and J genes are TRBV5-4 and TRBJ2-6; TRBD1 might be the D (6 bases). V lost 6 bases to trimming and J lost 0 bases, with 16 bases between them. The germline V gene has CDR1 SGHNT and CDR2 YYREEE (reference sequence). The CDR3 covers 17 residues. The CDR3 DNA follows: TGTGCCAGCACCCGCGGACAGTTTAACTCTGGGGCCAACGTCCTGACTTTC. It specifies CASTRGQFNSGANVLTF.

This clonotype was picked up a small number of times. The V and J genes are TRBV2 and TRBJ2-1; possibly TRBD2 for D (5 bases). Germline lookup yields CDR1 SNHLY and CDR2 FYNNEI. The germline V and J ends were trimmed by 6 bases and 0 bases, with 12 bases remaining between them. The CDR3 has 15 residues. The CDR3 DNA reads as TGTGCCAGCAGCCTACTAGTTAGCTCCTACAATGAGCAGTTCTTC. Its protein is CASSLLVSSYNEQFF.

This clonotype has more than one count but fewer than ten. The chain combines TRBV3-1 with TRBJ2-4, with TRBD2 matching 13 bases. There are 14 residues in the CDR3. The junction had 3 bases not matched to a gene; V was cut back by 8 bases and J by 5 bases. Looked up from germline, CDR1 is LGHDT and CDR2 is YNNKEL (reference sequence). The CDR3, as DNA: TGTGCCAGCGGGACTAGCGGGGACCAAAACATTCAGTACTTC. Residues: CASGTSGDQNIQYF.

The J gene is TRBJ2-5, the V gene TRBV19; D not certain. The V end lost 0 bases, the J end lost 7 bases, and 18 bases lay between the germline ends. The length of the CDR3 is 16 residues. Germline V lookup: CDR1 LNHDA, CDR2 SQIVND (reference sequence). CDR3 sequence (DNA): TGTGCCAGTAGTATAGATTACGGCTCCCACCCAGGGACCCAGTACTTC. Translating it yields CASSIDYGSHPGTQYF.

This clonotype was observed a handful of times. The chain is built from TRBV12-3 or TRBV12-4 and TRBJ2-1; D gene unclear. The V end lost 5 bases, the J end lost 8 bases, and 13 bases lay between the germline ends. The CDR3 length is 13 residues. As DNA, the CDR3 is TGTGCCAGCAGTGCCCCCGGGCGTTATGAGCAGTTCTTC. Translating gives CASSAPGRYEQFF.

This chain uses TRBV30 with TRBJ2-3; D perhaps matches TRBD2 (5 bases). CDR1 and CDR2 from the germline V gene are GTSNPN and SVGIG (reference sequence). The length of the CDR3 is 12 residues. V was pared by 3 bases and J by 2 bases, with 6 bases between. Here the CDR3 reads CAWSGITDTQYF. The CDR3 nucleotides read TGTGCCTGGAGCGGGATCACAGATACGCAGTATTTT.

This clonotype was seen only a few times. The chain joins TRBV29-1 to TRBJ2-5; no firm D call. CDR3 length: 14 amino acids. The V gene lost 7 bases and the J gene lost 2 bases, with 17 bases spanning the gap. Germline CDR1 SQVTM, CDR2 ANQGSEA. CDR3 in amino acids: CSALHGPIQETQYF. CDR3 coding DNA: TGCAGCGCCCTCCATGGGCCCATACAAGAGACCCAGTACTTC.

This CDR3 reads CASSRGQFEQYF. In DNA, the CDR3 is TGTGCCAGCAGCCGCGGACAATTCGAGCAGTACTTC. The chain employs TRBV5-5 and TRBJ2-7; TRBD1 might be the D (5 bases). This CDR3 spans 12 amino acids. The germline V gene encodes CDR1 SGHKS and CDR2 YYEKEE (reference sequence). V lost 4 bases and J 6 bases, leaving 11 bases between the germline ends.

The chain has TRBV25-1 and TRBJ1-3; unclear D gene. CDR1 and CDR2 from the germline V gene are MGHDK and SYGVNS. The CDR3 spans 17 residues. The V end was cut by 3 bases, the J end by 3 bases, with 18 bases between. CDR3 protein: CASSDPPHSGFGNTIYF. CDR3 bases: TGTGCCAGCAGTGATCCGCCCCATTCGGGGTTTGGAAACACCATATATTTT.

This clonotype was detected a few times. The V and J genes are TRBV5-6 and TRBJ2-1; D is perhaps TRBD2 (6 bases). The CDR3 covers 15 residues. CDR1 is SGHDT, CDR2 YYEEEE, per germline. V lost 2 bases and J 0 bases, leaving 9 bases between the germline ends. The CDR3 loop reads CASSFGGNSYNEQFF. The CDR3 DNA reads as TGTGCCAGCAGCTTTGGCGGGAACTCCTACAATGAGCAGTTCTTC. Full variable domain (rest looked up from reference TRBV5-6 and TRBJ2-1): DAGVTQSPTHLIKTRGQQVTLRCSPKSGHDTVSWYQQALGQGPQFIFQYYEEEERQRGNFPDRFSGHQFPNYSSELNVNALLLGDSALYLCASSFGGNSYNEQFFGPGTRLTVL.

The rearrangement joins TRBV11-2 to TRBJ2-7; D is unclear. The CDR3 covers 15 residues. The germline V gene encodes CDR1 SGHAT and CDR2 FQNNGV. Trimming shortened V by 3 bases and J by 3 bases, and 15 bases separated the two germline ends. CDR3 nucleotides: TGTGCCAGCAGCTTGGCAAGCCACACTGTCTACGAGCAGTACTTC. This sequence encodes CASSLASHTVYEQYF.

The chain is built from TRBV6-2 or TRBV6-3 and TRBJ2-2, with D possibly called TRBD1 or TRBD2 (5 bases each). Trimming pared 8 bases from V and 6 bases from J, leaving 16 bases between. CDR1 MNHEY and CDR2 SVGEGT come from the germline V gene. The CDR3 spans 14 residues. The CDR3 DNA reads TGTGCCAGCGATCGAGGGACGGCGGCCGGGGAGCTGTTTTTT. It encodes CASDRGTAAGELFF.

This CDR3 is CASSPRPGGGNQPQHF. CDR3 in DNA: TGTGCCAGCTCACCACGCCCTGGGGGAGGCAATCAGCCCCAGCATTTT. This rearrangement joins TRBV18 to TRBJ1-5; D perhaps matches TRBD1 (5 bases). V lost 1 base to trimming and J lost 2 bases, with 12 bases between them. The length of the CDR3 is 16 residues. The germline gives CDR1 KGHSH, CDR2 LQKENI.

This clonotype showed up many times. This chain connects TRBV12-3 or TRBV12-4 to TRBJ2-1; 11 bases map to TRBD2. V trimming: 4 bases; J trimming: 4 bases; junction bases outside the gene matches: 9. CDR3 length: 17 amino acids. The CDR3 DNA sequence: TGTGCCAGCAGTTCCGGGGCGACTAGCGGGACGTACAATGAGCAGTTCTTC. Translating it yields CASSSGATSGTYNEQFF.

This clonotype has just a few counts. The chain uses TRBV5-6 and TRBJ2-7, with 7 bases that match TRBD2. Unmatched junction bases numbered 10, after V lost 3 bases and J lost 4 bases. Germline CDR1 is SGHDT and CDR2 is YYEEEE. The CDR3 has 15 residues. The CDR3 sequence: CASSSAGGSFYEQYF. CDR3 nucleotide sequence: TGTGCCAGCAGCTCCGCCGGGGGGAGTTTTTACGAGCAGTACTTC.

The chain has TRBV4-1 and TRBJ2-2; 9 bases are shared with TRBD1. This CDR3 region has 17 residues. J was trimmed by 5 bases and V by 5 bases; bases with no gene match: 12. CDR1 MGHRA and CDR2 YSYEKL come from the germline V gene. This CDR3 reads CASSLRGQGISTGELFF. For the CDR3, the DNA is TGCGCCAGCAGCTTGCGGGGACAGGGCATTTCGACCGGGGAGCTGTTTTTT.

This clonotype was seen a few times. The chain uses TRBV5-1 and TRBJ2-2; D may be TRBD2 (5 bases). The CDR3 contains 15 residues. V dropped 0 bases and J dropped 2 bases, with 8 bases sitting between them. CDR1 SGHRS and CDR2 YFSETQ come from the germline V gene. This chain's CDR3 is CASSLETINTGELFF. The DNA for the CDR3 is TGCGCCAGCAGCTTGGAGACTATTAACACCGGGGAGCTGTTTTTT.

The chain carries TRBV18 and TRBJ1-1; possible D gene TRBD1, 5 bases. This CDR3 contains 14 residues. Germline V gene lookup returns CDR1 KGHSH and CDR2 LQKENI. The ends were cut back, 5 bases at V and 1 base at J, with 11 bases in the middle. CDR3 DNA sequence: TGTGCCAGCTCAACGACAGAAAAGAACACTGAAGCTTTCTTT. Residues: CASSTTEKNTEAFF.

The table lists this clonotype with a count of one. The chain recombines TRBV6-5 with TRBJ2-7; 10 positions agree with TRBD2. CDR1 is MNHEY, CDR2 SVGAGI, per germline. The CDR3 has 15 residues. The junction had 5 bases not matched to a gene; V was cut back by 2 bases and J by 4 bases. The CDR3 DNA sequence: TGTGCCAGCAGTTACGGGACTAGCGATACATACGAGCAGTACTTC. Its translation is CASSYGTSDTYEQYF.